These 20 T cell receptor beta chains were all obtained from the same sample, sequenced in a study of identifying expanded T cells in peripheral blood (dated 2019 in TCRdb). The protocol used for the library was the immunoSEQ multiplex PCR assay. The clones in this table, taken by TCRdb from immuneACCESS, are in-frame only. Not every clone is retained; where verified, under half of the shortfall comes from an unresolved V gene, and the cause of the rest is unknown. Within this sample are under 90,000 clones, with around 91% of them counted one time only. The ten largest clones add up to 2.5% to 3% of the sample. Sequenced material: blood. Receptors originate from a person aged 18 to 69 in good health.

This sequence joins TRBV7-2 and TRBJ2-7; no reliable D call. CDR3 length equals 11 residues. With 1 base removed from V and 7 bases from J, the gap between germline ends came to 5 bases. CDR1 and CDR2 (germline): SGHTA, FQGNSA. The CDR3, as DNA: TGTGCCAGCAGCTTAGTGACGGAGCAGTACTTC. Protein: CASSLVTEQYF.

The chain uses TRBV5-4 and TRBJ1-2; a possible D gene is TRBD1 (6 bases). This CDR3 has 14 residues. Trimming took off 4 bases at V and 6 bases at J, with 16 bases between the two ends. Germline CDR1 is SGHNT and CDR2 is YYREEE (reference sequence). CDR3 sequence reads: CASSADSSGDGYTF. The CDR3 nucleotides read TGTGCCAGCAGCGCGGACAGCAGTGGGGATGGCTACACCTTC.

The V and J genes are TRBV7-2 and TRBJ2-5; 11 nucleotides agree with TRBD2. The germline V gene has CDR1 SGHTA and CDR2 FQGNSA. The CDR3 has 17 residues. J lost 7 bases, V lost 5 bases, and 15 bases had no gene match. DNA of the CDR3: TGTGCCAGCAGCCGTGTTTATAGCGGGGGGGATACGGGGACCCAGTACTTC. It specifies CASSRVYSGGDTGTQYF.

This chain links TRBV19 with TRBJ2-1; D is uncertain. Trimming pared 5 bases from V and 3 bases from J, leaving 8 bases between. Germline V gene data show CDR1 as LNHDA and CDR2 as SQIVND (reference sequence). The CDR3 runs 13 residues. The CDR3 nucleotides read TGTGCCAGTAGTTCCTATTTCTACAATGAGCAGTTCTTC. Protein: CASSSYFYNEQFF.

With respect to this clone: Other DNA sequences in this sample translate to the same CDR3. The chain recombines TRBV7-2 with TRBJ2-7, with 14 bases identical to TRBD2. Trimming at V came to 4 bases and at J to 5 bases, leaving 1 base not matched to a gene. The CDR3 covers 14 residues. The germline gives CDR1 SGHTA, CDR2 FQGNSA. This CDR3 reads CASSSGLAGDEQYF. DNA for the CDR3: TGTGCCAGCAGCTCGGGACTAGCGGGAGACGAGCAGTACTTC.

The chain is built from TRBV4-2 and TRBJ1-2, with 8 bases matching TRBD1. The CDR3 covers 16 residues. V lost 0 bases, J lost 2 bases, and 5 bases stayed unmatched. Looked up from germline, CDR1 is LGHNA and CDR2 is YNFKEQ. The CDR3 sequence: CASSQDLTGGNYGYTF. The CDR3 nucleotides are TGTGCCAGCAGCCAAGATTTAACAGGGGGGAACTATGGCTACACCTTC.

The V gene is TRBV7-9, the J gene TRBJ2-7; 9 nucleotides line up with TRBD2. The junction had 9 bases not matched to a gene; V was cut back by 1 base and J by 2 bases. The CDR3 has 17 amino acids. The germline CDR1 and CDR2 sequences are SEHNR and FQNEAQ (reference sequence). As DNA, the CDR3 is TGTGCCAGCAGCTTAGGCCGACTAGCGGATCCCACCTACGAGCAGTACTTC. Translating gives CASSLGRLADPTYEQYF.

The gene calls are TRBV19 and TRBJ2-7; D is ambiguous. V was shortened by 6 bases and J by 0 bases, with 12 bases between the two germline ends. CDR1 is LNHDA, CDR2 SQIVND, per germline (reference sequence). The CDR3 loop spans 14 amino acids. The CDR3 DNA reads TGTGCCAGTAGCCGGACGGTGAGCTCCTACGAGCAGTACTTC. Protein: CASSRTVSSYEQYF.

This CDR3 reads CASSFSGGRGYEQFF. CDR3 DNA: TGTGCCAGCAGTTTCTCGGGGGGCCGAGGCTATGAGCAGTTCTTC. V and J are TRBV6-6 and TRBJ2-1; perhaps TRBD2 as D (7 bases). V was shortened by 4 bases and J by 8 bases, with 18 bases between the two germline ends. This CDR3 region has 15 residues. Germline lookup yields CDR1 MNHNY and CDR2 SVGAGI (reference sequence).

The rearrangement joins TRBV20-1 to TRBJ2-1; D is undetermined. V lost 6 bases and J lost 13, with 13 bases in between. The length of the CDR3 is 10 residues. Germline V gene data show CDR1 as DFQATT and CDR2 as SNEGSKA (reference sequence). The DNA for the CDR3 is TGCAGTGCCGGTGATAGTTTCCAGTTCTTC. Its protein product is CSAGDSFQFF.

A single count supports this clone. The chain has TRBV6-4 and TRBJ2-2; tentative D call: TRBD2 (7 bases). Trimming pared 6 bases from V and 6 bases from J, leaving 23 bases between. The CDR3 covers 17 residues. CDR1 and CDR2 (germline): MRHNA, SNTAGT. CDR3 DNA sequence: TGTGCCAGCAGGGAGGGGGAGGGGAGCCGGTGCCCCGGGGAGCTGTTTTTT. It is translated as CASREGEGSRCPGELFF.

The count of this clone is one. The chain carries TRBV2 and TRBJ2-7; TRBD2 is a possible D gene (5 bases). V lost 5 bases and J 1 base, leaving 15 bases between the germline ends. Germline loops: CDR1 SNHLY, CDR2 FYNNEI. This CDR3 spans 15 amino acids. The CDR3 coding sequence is TGTGCCAGCAGTCTAGTAAAGGGAGCTTCCTACGAGCAGTACTTC. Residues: CASSLVKGASYEQYF.

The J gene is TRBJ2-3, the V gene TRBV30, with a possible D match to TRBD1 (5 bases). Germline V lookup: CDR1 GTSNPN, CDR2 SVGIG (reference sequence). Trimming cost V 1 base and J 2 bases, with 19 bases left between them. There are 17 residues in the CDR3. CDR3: CAWSDVRRTKNTDTQYF. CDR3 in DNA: TGTGCCTGGAGTGATGTGCGACGGACAAAGAACACAGATACGCAGTATTTT. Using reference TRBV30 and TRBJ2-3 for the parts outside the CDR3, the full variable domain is SQTIHQWPATLVQPVGSPLSLECTVEGTSNPNLYWYRQAAGRGLQLLFYSVGIGQISSEVPQNLSASRPQDRQFILSSKKLLLSDSGFYLCAWSDVRRTKNTDTQYFGPGTRLTVL.

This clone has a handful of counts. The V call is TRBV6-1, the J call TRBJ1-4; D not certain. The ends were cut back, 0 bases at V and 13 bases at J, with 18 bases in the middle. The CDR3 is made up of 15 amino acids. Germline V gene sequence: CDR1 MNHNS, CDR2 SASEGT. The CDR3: CASSEAFSSPGRLFF. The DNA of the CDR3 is TGTGCCAGCAGTGAAGCATTCAGCTCCCCTGGTAGACTGTTTTTT.

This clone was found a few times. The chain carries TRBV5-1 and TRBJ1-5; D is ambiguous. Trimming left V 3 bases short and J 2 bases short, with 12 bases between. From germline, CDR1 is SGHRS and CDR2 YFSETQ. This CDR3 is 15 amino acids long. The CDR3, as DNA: TGCGCCAGCAGCTCTCCCGTGGTTGGCAATCAGCCCCAGCATTTT. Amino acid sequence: CASSSPVVGNQPQHF. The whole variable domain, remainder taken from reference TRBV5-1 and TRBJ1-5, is KAGVTQTPRYLIKTRGQQVTLSCSPISGHRSVSWYQQTPGQGLQFLFEYFSETQRNKGNFPGRFSGRQFSNSRSEMNVSTLELGDSALYLCASSSPVVGNQPQHFGDGTRLSIL.

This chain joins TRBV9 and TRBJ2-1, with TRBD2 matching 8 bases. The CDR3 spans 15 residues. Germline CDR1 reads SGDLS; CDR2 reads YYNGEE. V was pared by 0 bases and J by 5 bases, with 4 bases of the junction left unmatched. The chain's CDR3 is CASSVVSGSDNEQFF. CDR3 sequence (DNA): TGTGCCAGCAGCGTAGTAAGCGGGAGCGACAATGAGCAGTTCTTC. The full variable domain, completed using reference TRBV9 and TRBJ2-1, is DSGVTQTPKHLITATGQRVTLRCSPRSGDLSVYWYQQSLDQGLQFLIQYYNGEERAKGNILERFSAQQFPDLHSELNLSSLELGDSALYFCASSVVSGSDNEQFFGPGTRLTVL.

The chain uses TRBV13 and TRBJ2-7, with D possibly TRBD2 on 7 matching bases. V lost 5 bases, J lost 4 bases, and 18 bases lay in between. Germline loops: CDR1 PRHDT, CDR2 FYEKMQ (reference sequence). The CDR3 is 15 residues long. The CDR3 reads CASSEGGAPGYEQYF. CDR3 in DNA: TGTGCCAGCAGCGAAGGGGGGGCGCCGGGGTACGAGCAGTACTTC.

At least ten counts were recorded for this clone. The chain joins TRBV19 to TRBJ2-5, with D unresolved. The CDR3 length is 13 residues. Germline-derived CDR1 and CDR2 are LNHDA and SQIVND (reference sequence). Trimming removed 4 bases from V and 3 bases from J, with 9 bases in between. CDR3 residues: CASSRSPEETQYF. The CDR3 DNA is TGTGCCAGTAGTAGGTCACCTGAAGAGACCCAGTACTTC.

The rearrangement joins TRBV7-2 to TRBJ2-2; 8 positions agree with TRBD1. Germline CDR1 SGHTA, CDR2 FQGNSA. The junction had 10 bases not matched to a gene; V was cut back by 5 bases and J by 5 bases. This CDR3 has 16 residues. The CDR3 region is CASSKTTGAKTGELFF. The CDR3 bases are TGTGCCAGCAGCAAAACGACAGGGGCTAAGACCGGGGAGCTGTTTTTT.

This CDR3 reads CASSSGGSPLEQYF. In DNA, the CDR3 is TGTGCCAGCAGCTCTGGCGGGAGCCCACTCGAGCAGTACTTC. The J gene is TRBJ2-7, the V gene TRBV9, with 7 bases matching TRBD2. From germline, CDR1 is SGDLS and CDR2 YYNGEE. The CDR3 is made up of 14 amino acids. V lost 4 bases and J lost 6; bases outside the gene matches: 10.